This passage covers 22 T cell receptor beta chains from one sample sequenced in a study of shared T cell receptors in the human thymus. Data came from immunoSEQ multiplex PCR; TCRdb stores just in-frame clones and leaves some out. The sample has hundreds of thousands of clones; approximately 85% are singletons. Another study also made use of these data, one on human thymus T cells.

The sequenced material came from thymocytes. The receptors were sampled from a girl under three years old with a congenital heart defect.

This chain uses TRBV15 with TRBJ1-1, with D unclear. This CDR3 has 13 residues. Germline CDR1 LNHNV, CDR2 YYDKDF (reference sequence). V dropped 5 bases and J dropped 1 base, with 8 bases sitting between them. The CDR3 is CATSGWANTEAFF. CDR3 nucleotides: TGTGCCACCAGCGGATGGGCGAACACTGAAGCTTTCTTT.

CDR3 amino acids: CASSGTQNNSPLHF. The CDR3 DNA sequence: TGTGCCAGCAGTGGGACACAGAATAATTCACCCCTCCACTTT. The chain uses TRBV28 and TRBJ1-6; D possibly corresponds to TRBD1 (6 bases). V gave up 5 bases and J gave up 5 bases, with 10 bases separating them. Germline CDR1 and CDR2: MDHEN and SYDVKM. This CDR3 region has 14 residues.

The chain uses TRBV7-2 and TRBJ1-1, with a possible D match to TRBD1 (5 bases). Germline CDR1 SGHTA, CDR2 FQGNSA. The CDR3 extends over 17 amino acids. Trimming cost V 1 base and J 1 base, with 16 bases left between them. CDR3 region: CASSLGLYRPRNTEAFF. Written as DNA, the CDR3 is TGTGCCAGCAGCTTAGGATTGTACAGGCCAAGGAACACTGAAGCTTTCTTT.

The chain uses TRBV6-5 and TRBJ2-1; 12 nucleotides line up with TRBD2. Germline-derived CDR1 and CDR2 are MNHEY and SVGAGI. V lost 5 bases and J lost 6; bases outside the gene matches: 5. The CDR3 spans 15 residues. The DNA of the CDR3 is TGTGCCAGCAGTCTAGCGGGGGGGCCTCTCAATGAGCAGTTCTTC. This gives the protein CASSLAGGPLNEQFF.

The chain has TRBV7-9 and TRBJ2-2, with D perhaps matching TRBD1 (6 bases). This CDR3 contains 13 residues. V was cut by 9 bases and J by 5 bases, with 13 bases left in between. Germline V CDR1 and CDR2: SEHNR, FQNEAQ (reference sequence). CDR3 sequence (DNA): TGTGCCAGTCTGGGACATCGAACCGGGGAGCTGTTTTTT. As protein: CASLGHRTGELFF.

In the case of this clone: The junction differs from germline at one of its ends, possibly a read error. The V gene is TRBV6-4, the J gene TRBJ2-7; D possibly corresponds to TRBD1 (6 bases). CDR1 and CDR2 from the germline V gene are MRHNA and SNTAGT. The CDR3 has 17 residues. The CDR3 loop is CASSDPSHSTGPPVLHF. DNA of the CDR3: TGTGCCAGCAGTGACCCCTCCCATTCGACAGGTCCCCCGGTCCTGCACTTC.

This chain connects TRBV4-2 to TRBJ1-1, with D maybe TRBD1 (5 bases). The length of the CDR3 is 17 residues. Germline loops: CDR1 LGHNA, CDR2 YNFKEQ. V was clipped by 2 bases and J by 5 bases, with 21 bases between them. CDR3 DNA: TGTGCCAGCAGCCAACGCCGCGGGGACCCCTGGCCTACTGAAGCTTTCTTT. Protein product: CASSQRRGDPWPTEAFF.

V and J are TRBV28 and TRBJ1-4; no clear D. Trimming removed 3 bases at V and 4 bases at J, with 12 bases between. This CDR3 has 15 residues. CDR1 is MDHEN, CDR2 SYDVKM, per germline. CDR3 bases: TGTGCCAGCAGTTTTAGACGGAGCTTTAATGAAAAACTGTTTTTT. It translates to CASSFRRSFNEKLFF. Full variable domain (remainder filled in from reference TRBV28 and TRBJ1-4): DVKVTQSSRYLVKRTGEKVFLECVQDMDHENMFWYRQDPGLGLRLIYFSYDVKMKEKGDIPEGYSVSREKKERFSLILESASTNQTSMYLCASSFRRSFNEKLFFGSGTQLSVL.

The chain joins TRBV4-1 to TRBJ2-5, with 8 nucleotides matching TRBD2. The V and J ends lost 0 bases and 4 bases, in that order; junction bases with no gene match: 7. CDR1 is MGHRA and CDR2 is YSYEKL in the germline V gene. The CDR3 consists of 16 residues. The CDR3 sequence: CASSQDRTGGPETQYF. DNA for the CDR3: TGCGCCAGCAGCCAAGATCGGACGGGGGGGCCAGAGACCCAGTACTTC.

This clone was counted only a few times. The rearrangement joins TRBV5-4 to TRBJ1-2; 7 bases agree with TRBD1. Germline trimming cut 4 bases from V and 6 bases from J; bases unmatched to any gene: 9. The germline CDR1 and CDR2 sequences are SGHNT and YYREEE (reference sequence). This CDR3 contains 14 residues. CDR3 in amino acids: CASSVFDREDGYTF. In nucleotides, the CDR3 is TGTGCCAGCAGCGTTTTTGACAGGGAGGATGGCTACACCTTC.

With respect to this clone: A read error may account for a junction end that differs from germline. The chain couples TRBV20-1 to TRBJ2-3; 7 nucleotides agree with TRBD2. Germline CDR1 and CDR2: DFQATT and SNEGSKA (reference sequence). The CDR3 sequence is 11 residues long. DNA of the CDR3: TGTAAGGGCGGGGGTGCAGATACGCAGTATTTT. Translation: CKGGGADTQYF.

The chain recombines TRBV28 with TRBJ1-6; 9 bases are shared with TRBD1. J was trimmed by 10 bases and V by 5 bases; bases with no gene match: 15. Germline V CDR1 and CDR2: MDHEN, SYDVKM. The CDR3 is 17 amino acids. CDR3 sequence: CASSPPGQGDVGSPLHF. The CDR3 DNA follows: TGTGCCAGCAGTCCCCCGGGACAGGGTGACGTTGGGTCACCCCTCCACTTT. Together with reference TRBV28 and TRBJ1-6, the CDR3 gives the full variable domain: DVKVTQSSRYLVKRTGEKVFLECVQDMDHENMFWYRQDPGLGLRLIYFSYDVKMKEKGDIPEGYSVSREKKERFSLILESASTNQTSMYLCASSPPGQGDVGSPLHFGNGTRLTVT.

The chain couples TRBV20-1 to TRBJ1-1, with D unresolved. Deletions cut 6 bases from V and 5 bases from J, with 10 bases between. Per germline, CDR1 DFQATT and CDR2 SNEGSKA (reference sequence). This CDR3 has 11 amino acids. Written as DNA, the CDR3 is TGCAGTGCAGCGGTGCGGACTGAAGCTTTCTTT. Translating gives CSAAVRTEAFF.

V usage is TRBV28 and J usage is TRBJ1-2; D unresolved. The V gene's germline CDR1 is MDHEN and CDR2 SYDVKM. Trimming removed 3 bases at V and 6 bases at J, with 17 bases between. The CDR3 runs to 15 residues. The CDR3 nucleotides are TGTGCCAGCAGTTTTATTCCCCCAGGACTACATGGCTACACCTTC. This gives the protein CASSFIPPGLHGYTF.

CDR3 residues: CASILYPEDSLFEQYF. The CDR3 DNA reads as TGTGCCAGCATTCTCTATCCGGAGGACAGCCTCTTCGAGCAGTACTTC. The chain joins TRBV6-6 to TRBJ2-7; D is possibly TRBD1 (6 bases). The germline CDR1 and CDR2 sequences are MNHNY and SVGAGI (reference sequence). With 7 bases removed from V and 6 bases from J, the gap between germline ends came to 25 bases. The CDR3 is 16 amino acids.

The chain links TRBV18 to TRBJ1-3; D call uncertain. V was shortened by 2 bases and J by 0 bases, with 14 bases between the two germline ends. Germline lookup yields CDR1 KGHSH and CDR2 LQKENI. The CDR3 totals 17 residues. The CDR3 loop is CASSPLERNYSGNTIYF. CDR3 coding DNA: TGTGCCAGCTCACCATTGGAGCGGAACTACTCTGGAAACACCATATATTTT.

V gene TRBV7-9 combines with J gene TRBJ2-1; 10 bases map to TRBD1. This CDR3 contains 15 residues. Germline V CDR1 and CDR2: SEHNR, FQNEAQ (reference sequence). Germline trimming cut 5 bases from V and 6 bases from J; bases unmatched to any gene: 7. CDR3 residues: CASSARDRGSNEQFF. CDR3 nucleotides: TGTGCCAGCAGCGCCAGGGACAGGGGATCCAATGAGCAGTTCTTC.

The chain links TRBV6-6 to TRBJ1-1; D is unresolved. CDR3 length equals 12 residues. Between the trimmed V and J ends, which lost 2 bases and 11 bases, there was a span of 12 bases. Looked up from germline, CDR1 is MNHNY and CDR2 is SVGAGI (reference sequence). As DNA, the CDR3 is TGTGCCAGCAGTTACGACGGACCGGGGGCTTTCTTT. It specifies CASSYDGPGAFF.

Only a few counts were recorded for this clone. V and J are TRBV14 and TRBJ1-1; D call uncertain. CDR1 and CDR2 (germline): SGHDN, FVKESK. This CDR3 has 12 residues. V was trimmed by 6 bases and J by 5 bases, leaving 10 bases between them. This CDR3 is CASRGRRTEAFF. In DNA form, the CDR3 reads TGTGCCAGCAGGGGGAGGAGAACTGAAGCTTTCTTT.

This chain uses TRBV7-9 with TRBJ1-2; D is uncertain. The V gene's germline CDR1 is SEHNR and CDR2 FQNEAQ (reference sequence). V lost 5 bases to trimming and J lost 6 bases, with 7 bases between them. The CDR3 covers 11 residues. This CDR3 is CASSRSDGYTF. In DNA, the CDR3 is TGTGCCAGCAGCAGAAGCGATGGCTACACCTTC.

This chain joins TRBV2 and TRBJ2-7, with 10 bases fitting TRBD1. The germline V gene encodes CDR1 SNHLY and CDR2 FYNNEI. The CDR3 is 13 amino acids. The V gene end was trimmed by 6 bases and the J gene end by 7 bases; junction bases not matched to a gene: 6. The chain's CDR3 is CASRDRGKREQYF. The CDR3, as DNA: TGTGCCAGCAGGGACAGGGGGAAGAGGGAGCAGTACTTC.

The chain is built from TRBV10-3 and TRBJ1-6, with unresolved D. Trimming cost V 6 bases and J 2 bases, with 5 bases left between them. This CDR3 has 13 residues. CDR1 and CDR2 from the germline V gene are ENHRY and SYGVKD. CDR3 in DNA: TGTGCCATCAGAGACACCTATAATTCACCCCTCCACTTT. This gives the protein CAIRDTYNSPLHF.